Given below is one T cell receptor (beta chain) in context. This specimen comes from a study of blood T cells in healthy people across ages. The ends lost 4 bases at V and 2 bases at J; junction bases unmatched: 7. Germline values: CDR1 SGHRS, CDR2 YFSETQ. CDR3 size: 17 residues. With a J-beta primer mix and a sample-barcoded 5' primer, a second PCR ran about 6 to 11 cycles. TCRdb independently ran MiXCR on the 5' RACE reads; one entry per CDR3 protein. Counted here are 600,000 to 900,000 distinct CDR3 sequences, roughly 25% occurring once; the ten biggest clones make up around 3%. Another study also made use of these data, one on T cells of mothers and their children.

The sequence derives from a boy aged 5-17 years in good health. The chain joins TRBV5-1 to TRBJ2-5; 14 nucleotides match TRBD2. Sequencing was done on a sample of blood. The CDR3 here is CASSAGLAGGIQETQYF. The CDR3 DNA sequence: TGCGCCAGCAGCGCTGGACTAGCGGGGGGAATTCAAGAGACCCAGTACTTC.